Listed below are T cell receptor beta chains from one sample, sequenced in a study of blood T cell repertoires in COVID-19. The table came from immunoSEQ multiplex PCR; TCRdb's copy has only in-frame clones and leaves some out. The table has 200,000 to 250,000 clones, 83% seen once. Sequenced sample: peripheral blood. These receptors all stem from a woman in her 30s with COVID-19, enrolled during active disease. Each CDR3 is given with its conserved first and last residue. Each record gives: J gene, clone size, V gene, D gene, CDR3 DNA, CDR3 protein. A D gene is named only where the DNA matches it firmly. Not all rows give a size; the values are once, few, many and, for expanded clones, a class.

TRBJ2-3	.	TRBV5-1	.	TGCGCCAGCAGCTTGGATGGAGCCACAGATACGCAGTATTTT	CASSLDGATDTQYF
TRBJ2-5	once	TRBV6-6	TRBD1	TGTGCCAGCAGTGGACAGGCCCAAGAGACCCAGTACTTC	CASSGQAQETQYF
TRBJ2-2	.	TRBV3-1/TRBV3-2	TRBD1	TGTGCCAGCAGTCGACAGGGGTACACCGGGGAGCTGTTTTTT	CASSRQGYTGELFF
TRBJ1-1	few	TRBV27	TRBD1	TGTGCCAGCAGTTTGTCAGGGGGTGGCACTGAAGCTTTCTTT	CASSLSGGGTEAFF
TRBJ2-7	few	TRBV6-2/TRBV6-3	TRBD1	TGTGCCAGCAGTTCTAGGACAGGGAACACCTACGAGCAGTACTTC	CASSSRTGNTYEQYF
TRBJ2-2	.	TRBV9	.	TGTGCCAGCAGCGTTTTAGGGAGCACGAACACCGGGGAGCTGTTTTTT	CASSVLGSTNTGELFF
TRBJ1-2	few	TRBV3-1/TRBV3-2	TRBD1	TGTGCCAGCAGCCAGACCTCAGCAGGGGGCAATGGCTACACCTTC	CASSQTSAGGNGYTF
TRBJ2-2	.	TRBV24-1	TRBD1	TGTGCCACCGAAGGGACAGAGAACACCGGGGAGCTGTTTTTT	CATEGTENTGELFF
TRBJ2-3	.	TRBV5-1	TRBD2	TGCGCCAGCAGCTTGAATAGCGGGGGGGTCAGCACAGATACGCAGTATTTT	CASSLNSGGVSTDTQYF
TRBJ2-1	few	TRBV2	.	TGTGCCAGCAGTGGGCGGAACTACAATGAGCAGTTCTTC	CASSGRNYNEQFF
TRBJ2-7	.	TRBV10-3	TRBD1	TGTGCCACCGCAGGGGGCAATCTCTACGAGCAGTACTTC	CATAGGNLYEQYF
TRBJ2-1	.	TRBV2	TRBD2	TGTGCCAGCAGAGGACTAGCGGGAGACAATGAGCAGTTCTTC	CASRGLAGDNEQFF
TRBJ1-1	.	TRBV5-1	TRBD1	TGCGCCAGCAGCTTTGGACAGGGGGTGTACACTGAAGCTTTCTTT	CASSFGQGVYTEAFF
TRBJ1-5	.	TRBV7-2	TRBD1	TGTGCCAGCAGCGACAGGGGGAATCAGCCCCAGCATTTT	CASSDRGNQPQHF
TRBJ2-5	few	TRBV5-4	.	TGTGCCAGCAGCGAGCCTAGTAAGCAAGAGACCCAGTACTTC	CASSEPSKQETQYF
TRBJ2-7	.	TRBV29-1	.	TGCAGCGTTGGGCCTGCCGTCTACGAGCAGTACTTC	CSVGPAVYEQYF
TRBJ2-1	.	TRBV6-5	.	TGTGCCAGCAGTTCTCACGCCGGGACTTCCGACAATGAGCAGTTCTTC	CASSSHAGTSDNEQFF
TRBJ2-1	.	TRBV9	TRBD2	TGTGCCAGCAGCGTAGGAACTAGCGGGCTATACAATGAGCAGTTCTTC	CASSVGTSGLYNEQFF
TRBJ2-5	.	TRBV6-5	.	TGTGCCAGCAGAGGACTGGGTAATGTACAGACCCAGTACTTC	CASRGLGNVQTQYF
TRBJ1-2	.	TRBV5-6	TRBD1	TGTGCCAGCAGCTTGACAGGGGGTAACTATGGCTACACCTTC	CASSLTGGNYGYTF
TRBJ1-5	.	TRBV19	.	TGTGCCAGTAGTATAGCGGGTCAGCCCCAGCATTTT	CASSIAGQPQHF
TRBJ2-1	.	TRBV27	.	TGTGCCAGCAGTTTGACTACGGCCCTTTCGGGGCAGTTCTTC	CASSLTTALSGQFF
TRBJ1-2	few	TRBV12-5	.	TGTGCTAGTGGTTTCACAGTCCTATCTGGCTACACCTTC	CASGFTVLSGYTF
TRBJ2-1	.	TRBV28	TRBD1	TGTGCCAGCAGCGGACAGGTGGGCAATGAGCAGTTCTTC	CASSGQVGNEQFF
TRBJ2-3	.	TRBV27	TRBD1	TGTGCCAGCAGTCCCCGACAGGGCTCGGCAGATACGCAGTATTTT	CASSPRQGSADTQYF
TRBJ1-2	.	TRBV6-2/TRBV6-3	.	TGTGCCAGCAGTTCCAGGGGCCCCCGCTATGGCTACACCTTC	CASSSRGPRYGYTF
TRBJ2-2	.	TRBV7-2	TRBD2	TGTGCCAGCAGCTTAGAATTTAGCGGGGGGCTAAACACCGGGGAGCTGTTTTTT	CASSLEFSGGLNTGELFF
TRBJ2-2	.	TRBV12-3/TRBV12-4	.	TGTGCCAGCACGAGGCTTAACACCGGGGAGCTGTTTTTT	CASTRLNTGELFF
TRBJ2-5	.	TRBV5-1	TRBD2	TGCGCCAGCAGTCTAGCGGGAGTCGAGGGAGAGACCCAGTACTTC	CASSLAGVEGETQYF
TRBJ2-2	.	TRBV27	TRBD1	TGTGCCAGCAGTACGACAGGGTACACCGGGGAGCTGTTTTTT	CASSTTGYTGELFF
TRBJ2-1	.	TRBV6-2/TRBV6-3	TRBD1	TGTGCCAGCGGCCGGGACAGGGGGCGCGAGCAGTTCTTC	CASGRDRGREQFF
TRBJ2-7	.	TRBV4-3	TRBD1	TGCGCCAGCAGCCAAGGGGGACAGGGCCCCTACGAGCAGTACTTC	CASSQGGQGPYEQYF
TRBJ2-1	.	TRBV6-4	TRBD2	TGTGCCAGCAGTGGGGCCAGCGGGGACTACAATGAGCAGTTCTTC	CASSGASGDYNEQFF
TRBJ2-7	.	TRBV6-5	TRBD1	TGTGCCAGCAGTCCCGACAGGGGGACCTACGAGCAGTACTTC	CASSPDRGTYEQYF
TRBJ1-1	.	TRBV6-5	TRBD1	TGTGCCAGCAGTTACTCCCGGACAGGGGGGGAAACTGAAGCTTTCTTT	CASSYSRTGGETEAFF
TRBJ1-5	few	TRBV10-3	.	TGTGCCATCAGTGACGACAGCCTTGAGACAGGCAATCAGCCCCAGCATTTT	CAISDDSLETGNQPQHF
TRBJ2-7	.	TRBV28	TRBD1	TGTGCCAGCAGGCGACAGGGTTGGTTCTACGAGCAGTACTTC	CASRRQGWFYEQYF
TRBJ1-5	.	TRBV6-2/TRBV6-3	.	TGTGCCAGCAGTTTTAGAGAGGAGCCCCAGCATTTT	CASSFREEPQHF
TRBJ1-2	.	TRBV5-1	.	TGCGCCAGCAGCCTTGAGTCGGGTGGCTACACCTTC	CASSLESGGYTF
TRBJ2-4	.	TRBV27	.	TGTGCCAGCTCCCTTTGGGGGCCGGCCAAAAACATTCAGTACTTC	CASSLWGPAKNIQYF
TRBJ2-3	many	TRBV2	.	TGTGCCAGCGCCCAGGGCCCAGATACGCAGTATTTT	CASAQGPDTQYF
TRBJ1-3	once	TRBV10-3	.	TGTGCCATCAGGGAACAGGGTCGGGGAAACACCATATATTTT	CAIREQGRGNTIYF
TRBJ2-5	.	TRBV6-5	.	TGTGCCAGCAGTTACTCTAGAGGGTGGGAGACCCAGTACTTC	CASSYSRGWETQYF
TRBJ1-1	.	TRBV28	.	TGTGCCAGCAGGCCTCAAGGGGGTAACACTGAAGCTTTCTTT	CASRPQGGNTEAFF
TRBJ2-5	.	TRBV10-3	.	TGTGCCATCAGTGAGCAGAGGGAAGAGACCCAGTACTTC	CAISEQREETQYF
TRBJ1-6	.	TRBV6-5	TRBD1	TGTGCCAGCAGTCCGGGACAGCATAATTCACCCCTCCACTTT	CASSPGQHNSPLHF
TRBJ2-7	.	TRBV1	.	TGCACCAGCAGCCATGAGTCACTAGGCTCGCGGCGGGAGCAGTACTTC	CTSSHESLGSRREQYF
TRBJ1-2	.	TRBV5-5	.	TGTGCCAGCAGCTTGGCCAGCCAGGGGCATGGCTACACCTTC	CASSLASQGHGYTF
TRBJ2-4	once	TRBV6-2/TRBV6-3	TRBD2	TGTGCCAGCAGTTACAATCCGGGGGGAGGTGCCAAAAACATTCAGTACTTC	CASSYNPGGGAKNIQYF
TRBJ1-2	.	TRBV5-5	TRBD1	TGTGCCAGCAACGTACCGGGACAGGGGGCAGGGCACTATGGCTACACCTTC	CASNVPGQGAGHYGYTF
TRBJ1-3	.	TRBV9	.	TGTGCCAGCAGCCCGAGGGAAGACACCATATATTTT	CASSPREDTIYF
TRBJ1-1	.	TRBV7-3	.	TGTGCCAGCACCCAGTCCGGGGGGGGCACTGAAGCTTTCTTT	CASTQSGGGTEAFF
TRBJ2-1	.	TRBV5-1	TRBD1	TGCGCCAGCAGCTCCGGGACAGGGTCCAACAATGAGCAGTTCTTC	CASSSGTGSNNEQFF
TRBJ1-5	.	TRBV7-9	TRBD1	TGTGCCAGCAGCCGTACAGGGGCCGGGGATCAGCCCCAGCATTTT	CASSRTGAGDQPQHF
TRBJ2-7	.	TRBV6-5	.	TGTGCCAGCAGAGCACAACCGGGACTCACCGCCGAGCAGTACTTC	CASRAQPGLTAEQYF